This T cell receptor beta chain was sequenced in a study of response to subunit inactivated influenza vaccine (dated by TCRdb to between 2017 and 2018). The study in broad terms: To follow how T cells responded to a trivalent subunit inactivated influenza vaccine, the researchers relied on deep quantitative profiling of the T cell receptor repertoire.

What the authors observed across the whole study: According to the authors, only a limited number of new T cells may be recruited by each seasonal influenza vaccination.

The receptor library was made with RT-PCR. Reads for this sample came from an Illumina HiSeq 2500. Starting from the raw public reads, TCRdb applied fastp trimming at Q25, assembled clones with MiXCR and retained in-frame beta chains. Entries are consolidated by CDR3 protein sequence, retaining the most common genes and DNA. Counted in this sample were around 200,000 distinct CDR3 sequences; approximately 12% of them appeared once. The biggest ten clones account for 29% of the sample. With regard to this clonotype: Its antigen is unknown. No qualities accompany the bases; no much larger clone lies one base away.

V has 0 bases trimmed and J has 4 bases trimmed; junction bases matching no gene number 6. From the germline V gene (reference sequence), CDR1 is LNHNV and CDR2 is YYDKDF. Including cysteine and phenylalanine, the CDR3 has 16 amino acids. Just the 48-base CDR3 DNA is kept, in frame starting at base 1. The same sample was also used in a study of T cells expressing NK-cell markers. As that second study puts it: 5'RACE template switching, by which a universal primer site and unique molecular identifiers were added, was used to make TCR beta cDNA libraries. Eight or nine donors provided sorted CD3+CD56+NKG2C+, CD3+CD56+NKG2C- and CD3+CD56-NKG2C+ T-cell subsets, whose TCR beta-chain repertoires were profiled. Among the eight sequenced donors, only one was HCMV-seronegative, while the other seven were HCMV-seropositive. In several experiments an anti-gammadeltaTCR antibody was added to restrict sorting to alphabetaTCR-expressing T cells. In six donors, the dominant CD3+CD56+NKG2C+ clonotypes were among the top 10 CD8+ clonotypes and accounted for about 1.0-7.5% of CD8+ T cells. Those dominant clonotypes were again the most abundant among CD3+CD56-NKG2C+ cells in a few donors, at roughly 25-60.1%. Whether the expanded NKG2C-expressing T cell clones were specific for HCMV antigens remained unclear. The study sequenced eight donors, all healthy volunteers chosen at random: three men and five women. HCMV serostatus was determined by detecting HCMV-specific IgG in serum with a commercial ELISA kit. Ficoll density gradient centrifugation was used to isolate peripheral blood mononuclear cells from blood. Magnetic immunoseparation with Miltenyi isolation kits was used to isolate CD4+ and CD8+ T cells from PBMC. cDNA synthesis was primed from the TCR beta constant segment and was followed by two successive PCR amplification steps. Illumina HiSeq 2000/2500, MiSeq or NextSeq was used to sequence libraries as 2 x 150 bp reads. MIGEC handled demultiplexing of the reads and grouping by UMI, while MiTCR was used to assemble and quantify clonotypes. Only TCR cDNA sequences supported by at least two reads were kept to exclude erroneous sequences. Downstream repertoire analysis used the tcR package, and clonotypes were matched across fractions by CDR3 nucleotide sequence plus V segment. Antigen specificity was annotated against VDJdb with VDJmatch, allowing one amino acid substitution in CDR3.

The V and J genes are TRBV15 and TRBJ1-1; 9 central bases correspond to TRBD1. The sequence was collected from a man between 45 and 60 years old who received an inactivated influenza vaccine. Donor details come from another sample of the same person, matched by shared clones. The material was CD8+ T cells sorted from PBMCs, obtained about 11 days after vaccination. CDR3 reads: CATSRDPGQGLTEAFF. Read as DNA, the sequence is TGTGCCACCAGCAGAGACCCCGGACAGGGGCTCACTGAAGCTTTCTTT.